This T cell receptor (beta chain) was identified during a study of patients and donors after allogeneic stem cell transplantation. TCRdb reanalysed the RT-PCR reads using MiXCR and keeps one entry per CDR3 protein. The profile shows about 100,000 distinct CDR3 sequences, around 33% of them singletons. The CDR3 has 12 residues. J lost 9 bases, V lost 7 bases, and 6 bases had no gene match. Germline CDR1 and CDR2: SQVTM and ANQGSEA. This clonotype showed up just a few times. The sequence was collected from a human donor who was either an allogeneic HSCT recipient or a stem cell or donor lymphocyte infusion donor (not recorded which). It is not recorded whose cells these are; they may come from a transplant donor. This rearrangement joins TRBV29-1 to TRBJ2-1; 10 bases are a match to TRBD2. The sequencing sample was made of blood, either unsorted or a sorted T cell fraction (not recorded which). The CDR3 reads CSARLAGVEQFF. The CDR3, as DNA: TGCAGCGCAAGACTAGCGGGTGTTGAGCAGTTCTTC.